One sample yielded the 25 T cell receptor beta chains listed below, sequenced in a study of cytomegalovirus exposure and HLA in healthy donors. The primer mix had 60 Vbeta and 13 Jbeta primers. Repertoires were generated with immunoSEQ multiplex PCR, while TCRdb's copy carries only in-frame clones and drops some. The sample has 64,000 or so clones; 65% to 70% are singletons. The sequencing input was PBMCs. Source of these receptors: a man aged 35 to 55 in good health and CMV-seropositive.

The genes are TRBV6-5 and TRBJ2-1; 7 positions match TRBD2. The germline V gene has CDR1 MNHEY and CDR2 SVGAGI. The length of the CDR3 is 13 residues. With V trimmed by 11 bases and J by 11 bases, 15 bases remained unmatched. The CDR3 loop is CAATGLSGGKQFF. In DNA, the CDR3 is TGTGCCGCAACGGGATTATCGGGAGGCAAGCAGTTCTTC.

The CDR3 coding sequence is TGCGCCAGCACGTCGGGGACCGGGGAGCTGTTTTTT. Protein: CASTSGTGELFF. The chain is built from TRBV5-1 and TRBJ2-2; D possibly corresponds to TRBD2 (5 bases). Germline V CDR1 and CDR2: SGHRS, YFSETQ. The V gene lost 6 bases and the J gene lost 5 bases, with 8 bases spanning the gap. This CDR3 has 12 residues.

The chain joins TRBV5-1 to TRBJ1-1; D is perhaps TRBD1 (5 bases). Germline V CDR1 and CDR2: SGHRS, YFSETQ. V was trimmed by 0 bases and J by 1 base, leaving 10 bases between them. The CDR3 sequence is 15 residues long. The CDR3 region has the DNA TGCGCCAGCAGCTTGGGGGGCAGCCCGAACACTGAAGCTTTCTTT. Protein product: CASSLGGSPNTEAFF.

This clone has more than one count but fewer than ten. This chain uses TRBV5-1 with TRBJ2-3; possibly TRBD2 for D (6 bases). Germline lookup yields CDR1 SGHRS and CDR2 YFSETQ. The CDR3 sequence is 15 residues long. V shed 5 bases and J shed 0 bases, with 13 bases lying between them. The CDR3 loop reads CASRGGPPSTDTQYF. Written as DNA, the CDR3 is TGCGCCAGCAGGGGGGGACCTCCTAGCACAGATACGCAGTATTTT. The full variable domain, completed using reference TRBV5-1 and TRBJ2-3, is KAGVTQTPRYLIKTRGQQVTLSCSPISGHRSVSWYQQTPGQGLQFLFEYFSETQRNKGNFPGRFSGRQFSNSRSEMNVSTLELGDSALYLCASRGGPPSTDTQYFGPGTRLTVL.

The CDR3 sequence: CAWGQAFF. The CDR3, as DNA: TGTGCCTGGGGCCAAGCTTTCTTT. J is TRBJ1-1 and V is TRBV30; D uncertain. The CDR3 spans 8 residues. Germline V CDR1 and CDR2: GTSNPN, SVGIG (reference sequence). V was trimmed by 5 bases and J by 9 bases, leaving 4 bases between them.

The CDR3 here is CASSFGTGTNYGYTF. The CDR3 region has the DNA TGTGCCAGCAGCTTCGGGACAGGAACTAACTATGGCTACACCTTC. The genes are TRBV7-2 and TRBJ1-2, with 8 bases lining up with TRBD1. The length of the CDR3 is 15 residues. Germline V gene lookup returns CDR1 SGHTA and CDR2 FQGNSA. Trimming cost V 3 bases and J 0 bases; bases outside gene matches: 3.

The chain's CDR3 is CASTMDSAQETQYF. The CDR3 DNA is TGTGCCAGCACTATGGACAGCGCCCAAGAGACCCAGTACTTC. The rearrangement uses TRBV6-1 and TRBJ2-5, with a possible D match to TRBD1 (6 bases). The V end lost 7 bases, the J end lost 1 base, and 13 bases lay between the germline ends. Per the germline V gene, CDR1 is MNHNS and CDR2 is SASEGT. This CDR3 has 14 residues.

This rearrangement joins TRBV14 to TRBJ2-7, with D perhaps matching TRBD1 (5 bases). V gave up 3 bases and J gave up 7 bases, with 16 bases separating them. Germline-derived CDR1 and CDR2 are SGHDN and FVKESK. The CDR3 runs 14 residues. In DNA form, the CDR3 reads TGTGCCAGCAGCCATAGACAGCATCGATGGGAGCAGTACTTC. Its protein is CASSHRQHRWEQYF.

V gene TRBV6-6 combines with J gene TRBJ2-1; 7 bases map to TRBD1. Germline V gives CDR1 MNHNY, CDR2 SVGAGI (reference sequence). This CDR3 has 16 residues. V was clipped by 4 bases and J by 2 bases; unmatched bases: 8. The CDR3 DNA follows: TGTGCCAGCAGTTCCCAGAGACAGGGTGCCTACAATGAGCAGTTCTTC. Translating it yields CASSSQRQGAYNEQFF.

This clone has more than one count but fewer than ten. In DNA form, the CDR3 reads TGTGCCAGCAGCGGACAGATAGACACTGAAGCTTTCTTT. Protein sequence: CASSGQIDTEAFF. The chain couples TRBV5-4 to TRBJ1-1; tentatively, D is TRBD1 (6 bases). Germline CDR1 and CDR2: SGHNT and YYREEE (reference sequence). This CDR3 contains 13 residues. Trimming stripped 4 bases from V and 3 bases from J, with 10 bases between.

V gene TRBV2 combines with J gene TRBJ1-1, with D unresolved. The length of the CDR3 is 14 residues. Germline V CDR1 and CDR2: SNHLY, FYNNEI. V was trimmed by 5 bases and J by 4 bases, leaving 14 bases between them. The CDR3 is CASSPLGESTEAFF. CDR3 nucleotide sequence: TGTGCCAGCAGTCCGTTGGGAGAGTCCACTGAAGCTTTCTTT. Complete variable domain (other parts from reference TRBV2 and TRBJ1-1): EPEVTQTPSHQVTQMGQEVILRCVPISNHLYFYWYRQILGQKVEFLVSFYNNEISEKSEIFDDQFSVERPDGSNFTLKIRSTKLEDSAMYFCASSPLGESTEAFFGQGTRLTVV.

This clone appeared a few times. The rearrangement links TRBV6-5 to TRBJ1-3, with unresolved D. Germline V gives CDR1 MNHEY, CDR2 SVGAGI. V shed 6 bases and J shed 0 bases, with 12 bases lying between them. The CDR3 extends over 15 amino acids. CDR3 nucleotides: TGTGCCAGCAGACCAACGGTTAGCTCTGGAAACACCATATATTTT. Translation gives CASRPTVSSGNTIYF.

This clone was observed a few times. The V call is TRBV11-2, the J call TRBJ2-2; 7 bases align to TRBD1. The V gene end was trimmed by 5 bases and the J gene end by 6 bases; junction bases not matched to a gene: 6. The germline V gene has CDR1 SGHAT and CDR2 FQNNGV. The CDR3 covers 14 residues. CDR3 amino acids: CASSIDRAAGELFF. CDR3 coding DNA: TGTGCCAGCAGCATTGACAGGGCTGCCGGGGAGCTGTTTTTT.

In DNA form, the CDR3 reads TGTGCCAGCAGTCCTCTGGGGCTTTATGGCTACACCTTC. It codes for CASSPLGLYGYTF. The chain recombines TRBV6-1 with TRBJ1-2, with D maybe TRBD1 (5 bases). Germline V gene sequence: CDR1 MNHNS, CDR2 SASEGT. Trimming removed 5 bases at V and 5 bases at J, with 12 bases between. CDR3 length equals 13 residues.

The chain couples TRBV6-1 to TRBJ1-5, with D possibly being TRBD1 (5 bases). The germline V gene has CDR1 MNHNS and CDR2 SASEGT. The CDR3 totals 12 residues. Trimming left V 7 bases short and J 2 bases short, with 6 bases between. This chain's CDR3 is CASTRGNQPQHF. The CDR3 DNA reads TGTGCCAGCACCAGGGGCAATCAGCCCCAGCATTTT.

This rearrangement joins TRBV30 to TRBJ1-2; D is unclear. Germline values: CDR1 GTSNPN, CDR2 SVGIG (reference sequence). The CDR3 contains 11 residues. Trimming took off 0 bases at V and 8 bases at J, with 7 bases between the two ends. The CDR3 protein is CAWSVGGGYTF. CDR3 bases: TGTGCCTGGAGTGTAGGAGGGGGCTACACCTTC.

The CDR3 DNA reads as TGCAGCGTTGGTAGGGCTAGGGGGAGAGGAGACAATGAGCAGTTCTTC. Amino acid sequence: CSVGRARGRGDNEQFF. The chain combines TRBV29-1 with TRBJ2-1; possibly TRBD1 for D (6 bases). V lost 4 bases and J lost 5, with 21 bases in between. Looked up from germline, CDR1 is SQVTM and CDR2 is ANQGSEA. This CDR3 has 16 amino acids.

This chain joins TRBV5-1 and TRBJ2-7; 8 positions agree with TRBD2. This CDR3 comprises 15 residues. The V gene end was trimmed by 4 bases and the J gene end by 7 bases; junction bases not matched to a gene: 13. Germline V CDR1 and CDR2: SGHRS, YFSETQ. This chain's CDR3 is CASSPLQRELGEQYF. CDR3 nucleotide sequence: TGCGCCAGCAGCCCCCTCCAGCGGGAGTTGGGGGAGCAGTACTTC.

This clone has only a few counts. The rearrangement joins TRBV9 to TRBJ2-5, with 8 bases lining up with TRBD1. The ends lost 3 bases at V and 5 bases at J; junction bases unmatched: 6. Germline V gene lookup returns CDR1 SGDLS and CDR2 YYNGEE. This CDR3 contains 14 residues. This CDR3 reads CASSAYRGSETQYF. The CDR3 DNA is TGTGCCAGCAGCGCGTACAGGGGGTCGGAGACCCAGTACTTC.

The CDR3 DNA sequence: TGTGCCAGCAGTTACCTGGAGACCCAGTACTTC. Protein sequence: CASSYLETQYF. The chain has TRBV6-6 and TRBJ2-5; D uncertain. Germline V gives CDR1 MNHNY, CDR2 SVGAGI (reference sequence). The CDR3 sequence is 11 residues long. Between the trimmed V and J ends, which lost 2 bases and 5 bases, there was a span of 3 bases.

Note on this clone: This sample includes further DNA sequences coding for the same CDR3. CDR3 sequence: CASSPGQGAYEQYF. CDR3 in DNA: TGTGCCAGTAGTCCCGGACAGGGGGCCTACGAGCAGTACTTC. The rearrangement uses TRBV19 and TRBJ2-7, with TRBD1 matching 10 bases. CDR1 and CDR2 (germline): LNHDA, SQIVND (reference sequence). The trim removed 5 bases at V and 2 bases at J, leaving 3 bases unmatched. The CDR3 is 14 residues long.

The V call is TRBV30, the J call TRBJ1-1; D gene unclear. Germline V gives CDR1 GTSNPN, CDR2 SVGIG (reference sequence). This CDR3 has 12 amino acids. With 5 bases removed from V and 1 base from J, the gap between germline ends came to 8 bases. This CDR3 is CAWGRANTEAFF. Here the CDR3 DNA reads TGTGCCTGGGGGAGGGCGAACACTGAAGCTTTCTTT.

In its sample, this clone was seen once. The chain is built from TRBV27 and TRBJ2-1; tentatively, D is TRBD2 (5 bases). The germline V gene has CDR1 MNHEY and CDR2 SMNVEV (reference sequence). The V and J ends lost 3 bases and 8 bases respectively, with 17 bases between them. The CDR3 runs 15 residues. The CDR3 here is CASSFGPGVVHEQFF. The CDR3 DNA reads TGTGCCAGCAGTTTTGGTCCCGGGGTAGTCCATGAGCAGTTCTTC.

J is TRBJ1-1 and V is TRBV19; no firm D call. The CDR3 has 10 residues. The germline V and J ends were trimmed by 7 bases and 9 bases, with 9 bases remaining between them. Per the germline V gene, CDR1 is LNHDA and CDR2 is SQIVND (reference sequence). As DNA, the CDR3 is TGTGCCAGTATGGGGAGGCAAGCTTTCTTT. It yields the protein CASMGRQAFF.

The rearrangement joins TRBV11-2 to TRBJ1-2; D remains unclear. The CDR3 is made up of 13 amino acids. V dropped 6 bases and J dropped 4 bases, with 12 bases sitting between them. The germline gives CDR1 SGHAT, CDR2 FQNNGV. The CDR3 region has the DNA TGTGCCAGCAGGGCCGCGGGAGGCTATGGCTACACCTTC. This sequence encodes CASRAAGGYGYTF. Full variable domain (remainder filled in from reference TRBV11-2 and TRBJ1-2): EAGVAQSPRYKIIEKRQSVAFWCNPISGHATLYWYQQILGQGPKLLIQFQNNGVVDDSQLPKDRFSAERLKGVDSTLKIQPAKLEDSAVYLCASRAAGGYGYTFGSGTRLTVV.